Listed below are T cell receptor beta chains from one sample, sequenced in a study of blood T cell repertoires in COVID-19. Sequencing was performed with immunoSEQ multiplex PCR; in TCRdb, only in-frame clones are kept and a portion is missing. Of 250,000 to 300,000 clones in the sample, roughly four fifths were seen once. The sample consisted of PBMCs or T cells enriched from blood (not recorded which). Source of these receptors: a man between 35 and 55 years old who had been exposed to COVID-19. Both conserved end residues are part of each CDR3. D genes are given only for firm matches. Part of the rows lack a size; the others show once, few, many or a class for expanded clones.

CDR3 DNA,CDR3 protein,D gene,CDR3 length,J gene,clone size,V gene
TGTGCCAGCAGCCAGGGAGGGGCTAAGCTTGGTGGCTACACCTTC,CASSQGGAKLGGYTF,-,15,TRBJ1-2,-,TRBV13
TGTGCCAGTAGTGGTACAGTGAACTACGAGCAGTACTTC,CASSGTVNYEQYF,-,13,TRBJ2-7,-,TRBV19
TGTGCCAGTGCATTTAACGGAGTGAACACTGAAGCTTTCTTT,CASAFNGVNTEAFF,-,14,TRBJ1-1,-,TRBV19
TGCGCCAGCAGCGGCCAGGTGGAGAACACTGAAGCTTTCTTT,CASSGQVENTEAFF,-,14,TRBJ1-1,-,TRBV5-1
TGTGCCAGCTCACCACCCGCCAGCTCTGGAAACACCATATATTTT,CASSPPASSGNTIYF,-,15,TRBJ1-3,-,TRBV18
TGTGCCAGCAGTGGAAACAGGGATCAGCCCCAGCATTTT,CASSGNRDQPQHF,-,13,TRBJ1-5,-,TRBV25-1
TGTGCCAGCAGCTTAGGGACAGGCCGTGAAGCTTTCTTT,CASSLGTGREAFF,TRBD1,13,TRBJ1-1,once,TRBV7-3
TGTGCCAGCAGCGCGACAGGGGTGGGCCCCTACGAGCAGTACTTC,CASSATGVGPYEQYF,TRBD1,15,TRBJ2-7,few,TRBV7-3
TGTGCCAGCAGCTCCTCTGACCGGGGGGAGACCCAGTACTTC,CASSSSDRGETQYF,-,14,TRBJ2-5,-,TRBV5-8
TGTGCCAGCAGCGCCACCGGGACTAGCGGGATTGATGAGCAGTTCTTC,CASSATGTSGIDEQFF,TRBD2,16,TRBJ2-1,once,TRBV9
TGTGCCAGCAGTGAACGGTGGTCTAGCGGGAGAAATGAGCAGTTCTTC,CASSERWSSGRNEQFF,TRBD2,16,TRBJ2-1,-,TRBV6-1
TGTGCCAGCAGCTCTTACACGGAGACCCAGTACTTC,CASSSYTETQYF,-,12,TRBJ2-5,-,TRBV5-5
TGCGCCAGCAGTCAAGAAAGGCGGGAGGGCCGAAGGGAGACCCAGTACTTC,CASSQERREGRRETQYF,TRBD2,17,TRBJ2-5,-,TRBV23-1
TGTGCCAGCTCCCGGATGGTGGGAGAGGAGACCCAGTACTTC,CASSRMVGEETQYF,-,14,TRBJ2-5,few,TRBV18
TGCGCCAGCAGTGAAGGGGGCACAGCTTTCTTT,CASSEGGTAFF,TRBD1,11,TRBJ1-1,-,TRBV10-1
TGTGCCAGCAGCTTAGAACCTACCATAACTAACTATGGCTACACCTTC,CASSLEPTITNYGYTF,-,16,TRBJ1-2,once,TRBV11-2
TGCGCCAGCAGCTCTTACACTGAAGCTTTCTTT,CASSSYTEAFF,-,11,TRBJ1-1,many,TRBV5-1
TGTGCCAGCAGTTACTCAGGGGCAGAGGCTGAAGCTTTCTTT,CASSYSGAEAEAFF,-,14,TRBJ1-1,-,TRBV6-5
TGCGCCAGCAGCTTGGCCGCGACAGGGAACACTGAAGCTTTCTTT,CASSLAATGNTEAFF,-,15,TRBJ1-1,once,TRBV5-1
TGTGCCAGCAGCCAAGATCTGCCAGGGAAAGATGGCTACACCTTC,CASSQDLPGKDGYTF,-,15,TRBJ1-2,-,TRBV3-1/TRBV3-2
TGTGCCAGCTCGCCGGGACTCATATTCCAAGAGACCCAGTACTTC,CASSPGLIFQETQYF,-,15,TRBJ2-5,-,TRBV19
TGTGCCAGCAGGCCCGGGACTAGCGGGGAGCTGTTTTTT,CASRPGTSGELFF,TRBD2,13,TRBJ2-2,-,TRBV25-1
TGTGCCAGCAGGAAACAGGGACAGCCCAATGAAAAACTGTTTTTT,CASRKQGQPNEKLFF,TRBD1,15,TRBJ1-4,few,TRBV6-5
TGTGCCAGCAGCGCGGACAGAAACACTGAAGCTTTCTTT,CASSADRNTEAFF,-,13,TRBJ1-1,-,TRBV2
TGTGCCTGGTTACACCTTCCCACCTCCTATGGCTACACCTTC,CAWLHLPTSYGYTF,-,14,TRBJ1-2,-,TRBV30
TGTGCCAGCGCCGAGGCTAGCGGGATGTACGAGCAGTACTTC,CASAEASGMYEQYF,TRBD2,14,TRBJ2-7,once,TRBV11-3
TGTGCCAGCAGCACCCGCCCGGGAAGAAATGGCAATGAGCAGTTCTTC,CASSTRPGRNGNEQFF,-,16,TRBJ2-1,-,TRBV9
TGCGCCAGCAGACCGGCTACAGGGGCGGATGGCTACACCTTC,CASRPATGADGYTF,TRBD1,14,TRBJ1-2,-,TRBV5-1
TGCGCCAGCAGCCCTTTCCGGGACAGGGGTCATGGCTACACCTTC,CASSPFRDRGHGYTF,TRBD1,15,TRBJ1-2,-,TRBV5-1
TGTGCCAGCAGCAAATTCAGCTTGGGGGGGAACACTGAAGCTTTCTTT,CASSKFSLGGNTEAFF,-,16,TRBJ1-1,-,TRBV5-6
TGTGCCAGCTCACCAGGGCTTAACAATGAGCAGTTCTTC,CASSPGLNNEQFF,-,13,TRBJ2-1,-,TRBV18
TGTGCCACCAGGGGACAGGATAACTATGGCTACACCTTC,CATRGQDNYGYTF,TRBD1,13,TRBJ1-2,-,TRBV24-1
TGTGCCAGCAGCTTCGACCCGGGACTGGACGAATCAGATACGCAGTATTTT,CASSFDPGLDESDTQYF,-,17,TRBJ2-3,few,TRBV7-8
TGTGCCAGCAGCTTATGGAGGAACACTGAAGCTTTCTTT,CASSLWRNTEAFF,-,13,TRBJ1-1,-,TRBV7-3
TGTGCCAGCAGCCTGGGACTAGCGGTACCCAATGAGCAGTTCTTC,CASSLGLAVPNEQFF,TRBD2,15,TRBJ2-1,once,TRBV7-8